This T cell receptor beta chain was profiled in a study of CD8 T cells in ankylosing spondylitis. MiXCR, applied by TCRdb to the 5' RACE reads, yields one record per CDR3 protein. The table includes 300,000 to 400,000 distinct CDR3 sequences, about a fifth detected once. Regarding the study as a whole: A TCR beta motif made of several highly homologous variants seemed typical of ankylosing spondylitis blood.

This clonotype was detected a few times. Antigen specificity is unknown. This receptor was obtained from a male donor with ankylosing spondylitis. The sequencing input was blood, either unsorted or a sorted T cell fraction (not recorded which).

The CDR3 sequence is CASSHGNSPLHF. CDR3 DNA: TGTGCCAGCAGCCACGGGAACTCACCCCTCCACTTT. J is TRBJ1-6 and V is TRBV14; D ambiguous. The CDR3 has 12 amino acids. V dropped 3 bases and J dropped 10 bases, with 7 bases sitting between them. The germline V gene encodes CDR1 SGHDN and CDR2 FVKESK. The full variable domain, with the rest looked up from reference TRBV14 and TRBJ1-6, is EAGVTQFPSHSVIEKGQTVTLRCDPISGHDNLYWYRRVMGKEIKFLLHFVKESKQDESGMPNNRFLAERTGGTYSTLKVQPAELEDSGVYFCASSHGNSPLHFGNGTRLTVT.